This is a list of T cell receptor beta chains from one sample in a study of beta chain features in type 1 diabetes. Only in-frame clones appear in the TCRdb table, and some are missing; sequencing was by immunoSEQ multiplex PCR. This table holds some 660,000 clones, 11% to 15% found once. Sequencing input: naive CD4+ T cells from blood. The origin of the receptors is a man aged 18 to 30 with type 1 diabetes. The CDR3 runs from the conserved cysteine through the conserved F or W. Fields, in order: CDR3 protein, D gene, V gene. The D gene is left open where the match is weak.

CDR3: CASSQDVVRDREPNYGYTF; D: TRBD1; V: TRBV4-3
CDR3: CAWSVSYEQYF; D: NA; V: TRBV30
CDR3: CASSIGQPEDTQYF; D: NA; V: TRBV11-2
CDR3: CASSPEWVGTEAFF; D: NA; V: TRBV7-9
CDR3: CASSLGAGQGGSDTQYF; D: NA; V: TRBV11-2
CDR3: CASSPQGSRYEQYF; D: NA; V: TRBV4-1
CDR3: CASSKNSRGLSPDTQYF; D: NA; V: TRBV4-3
CDR3: CASSSGQGMQPQHF; D: TRBD1; V: TRBV5-6
CDR3: CAWSVLRYEQYF; D: NA; V: TRBV30
CDR3: CTVTGAFF; D: NA; V: TRBV29-1
CDR3: CASSYSGLAGWREQYF; D: TRBD2; V: TRBV6-5
CDR3: CASSLVAGTTYNEQFF; D: NA; V: TRBV11-2
CDR3: CAWSRGLGEKLFF; D: NA; V: TRBV30
CDR3: CSVAGTGETEAFF; D: TRBD1; V: TRBV29-1
CDR3: CASSSGLAEMAETQYF; D: TRBD2; V: TRBV5-4
CDR3: CASSLKGATDNQPQHF; D: TRBD1; V: TRBV7-3
CDR3: CASSWSGGNTIYF; D: NA; V: TRBV27
CDR3: CASSPKVTGTNNEQFF; D: NA; V: TRBV9
CDR3: CASSLRGGISYEQYF; D: TRBD2; V: TRBV7-2
CDR3: CAWSVRSNQPQHF; D: NA; V: TRBV30
CDR3: CASSRARGLYEQYF; D: TRBD1; V: TRBV6-5
CDR3: CASRRTGGSYEQYF; D: TRBD1; V: TRBV6-5
CDR3: CDTKMPKWVYSNQPQHF; D: NA; V: TRBV7-3
CDR3: CASHFGLSGPQHF; D: NA; V: TRBV28
CDR3: CASSLGGADRDEQYF; D: NA; V: TRBV7-8
CDR3: CATSGGSTRNEQFF; D: TRBD2; V: TRBV4-2
CDR3: CASSATTGVGNTIYF; D: TRBD1; V: TRBV5-1
CDR3: CASSSPGLGLEQFF; D: TRBD2; V: TRBV7-9
CDR3: CASSLGPGLAGGAYLAKNIQYF; D: TRBD2; V: TRBV18
CDR3: CASSPQGLGIQYF; D: NA; V: TRBV9
CDR3: CASRTSGRVWEKLFF; D: NA; V: TRBV27
CDR3: CASSLARFGGASTDTQYF; D: TRBD2; V: TRBV7-2
CDR3: CASGLGLGTDTQYF; D: NA; V: TRBV12-5
CDR3: CASSERSNLYNEQFF; D: NA; V: TRBV2
CDR3: CASSLARGRGGYGYTF; D: NA; V: TRBV7-6
CDR3: CAISPGQSTDTQYF; D: NA; V: TRBV10-3
CDR3: CASRESGPKNIQYF; D: NA; V: TRBV5-1
CDR3: CASSLGRRNTEAFF; D: NA; V: TRBV27
CDR3: CASGSQRTYNEQFF; D: NA; V: TRBV2
CDR3: CATSREYQPQHF; D: NA; V: TRBV15
CDR3: CASSQEWDTGAPQHF; D: NA; V: TRBV5-4